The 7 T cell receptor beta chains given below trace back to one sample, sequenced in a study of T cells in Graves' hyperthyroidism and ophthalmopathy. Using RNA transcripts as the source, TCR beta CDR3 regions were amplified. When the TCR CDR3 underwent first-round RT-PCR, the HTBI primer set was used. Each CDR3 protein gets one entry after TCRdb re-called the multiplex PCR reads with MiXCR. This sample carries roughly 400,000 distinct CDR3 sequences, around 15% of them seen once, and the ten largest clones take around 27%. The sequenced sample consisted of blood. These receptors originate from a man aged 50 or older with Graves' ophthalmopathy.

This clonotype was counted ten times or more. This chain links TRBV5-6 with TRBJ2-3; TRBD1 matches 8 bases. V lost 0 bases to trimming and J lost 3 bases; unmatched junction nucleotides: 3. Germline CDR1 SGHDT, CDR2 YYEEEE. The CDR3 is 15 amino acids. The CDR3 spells CASSLVQGVTDTQYF. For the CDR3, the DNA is TGTGCCAGCAGCTTGGTACAGGGGGTGACAGATACGCAGTATTTT.

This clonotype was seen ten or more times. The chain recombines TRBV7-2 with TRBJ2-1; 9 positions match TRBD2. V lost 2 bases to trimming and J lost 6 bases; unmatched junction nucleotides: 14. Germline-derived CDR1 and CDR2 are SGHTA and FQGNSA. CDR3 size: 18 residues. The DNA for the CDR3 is TGTGCCAGCAGCTTACATTCGCCCATTGTTAGCGGGAGCAATGAGCAGTTCTTC. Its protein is CASSLHSPIVSGSNEQFF.

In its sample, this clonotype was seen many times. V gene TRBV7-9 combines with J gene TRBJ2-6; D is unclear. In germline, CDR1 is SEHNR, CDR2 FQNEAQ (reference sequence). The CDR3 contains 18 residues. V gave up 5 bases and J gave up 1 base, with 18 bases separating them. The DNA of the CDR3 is TGTGCCAGCAGCGTTAGACGAAACAGAGATTCTGGGGCCAACGTCCTGACTTTC. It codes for CASSVRRNRDSGANVLTF.

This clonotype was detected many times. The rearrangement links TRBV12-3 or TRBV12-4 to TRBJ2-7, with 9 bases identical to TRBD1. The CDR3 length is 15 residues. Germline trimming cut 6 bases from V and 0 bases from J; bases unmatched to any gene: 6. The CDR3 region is CASRTAGQGSYEQYF. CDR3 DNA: TGTGCCAGCAGGACTGCGGGACAGGGCTCCTACGAGCAGTACTTC.

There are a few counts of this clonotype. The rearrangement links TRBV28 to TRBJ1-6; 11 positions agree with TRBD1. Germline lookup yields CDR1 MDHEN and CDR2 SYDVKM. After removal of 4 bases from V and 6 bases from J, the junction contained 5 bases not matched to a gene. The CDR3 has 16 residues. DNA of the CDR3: TGTGCCAGCAGTTCGGGACAGGGGGTTGGTAATTCACCCCTCCACTTT. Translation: CASSSGQGVGNSPLHF.

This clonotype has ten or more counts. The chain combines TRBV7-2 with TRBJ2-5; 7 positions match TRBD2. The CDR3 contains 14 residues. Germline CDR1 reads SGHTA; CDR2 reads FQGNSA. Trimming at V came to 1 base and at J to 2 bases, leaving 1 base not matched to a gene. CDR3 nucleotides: TGTGCCAGCAGCTTAGGGGGACTACAAGAGACCCAGTACTTC. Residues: CASSLGGLQETQYF.

DNA for the CDR3: TGTGCCAGCAGTTTTCGGAGGGTCCAAGAGACCCAGTACTTC. Translated, it gives CASSFRRVQETQYF. The gene calls are TRBV12-3 or TRBV12-4 and TRBJ2-5; D possibly corresponds to TRBD2 (6 bases). This CDR3 has 14 residues. Between the trimmed V and J ends, which lost 3 bases and 1 base, there was a span of 9 bases.